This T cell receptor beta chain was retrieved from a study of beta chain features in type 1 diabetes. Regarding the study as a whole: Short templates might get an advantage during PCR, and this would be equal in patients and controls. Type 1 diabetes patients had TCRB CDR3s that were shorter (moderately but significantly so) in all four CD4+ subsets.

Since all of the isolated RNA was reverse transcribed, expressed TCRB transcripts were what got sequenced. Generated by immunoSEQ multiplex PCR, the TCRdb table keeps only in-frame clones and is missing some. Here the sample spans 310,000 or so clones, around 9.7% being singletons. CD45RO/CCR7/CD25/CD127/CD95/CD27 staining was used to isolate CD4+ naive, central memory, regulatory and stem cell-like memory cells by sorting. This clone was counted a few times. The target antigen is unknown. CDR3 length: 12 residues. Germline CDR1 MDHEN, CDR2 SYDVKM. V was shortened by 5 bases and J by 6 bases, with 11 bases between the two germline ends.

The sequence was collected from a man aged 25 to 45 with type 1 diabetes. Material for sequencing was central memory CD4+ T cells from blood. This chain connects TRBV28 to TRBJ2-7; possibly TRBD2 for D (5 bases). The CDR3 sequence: CASSPASREQYF. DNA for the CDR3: TGTGCCAGCAGTCCTGCTAGCCGCGAGCAGTACTTC.